This T cell receptor (beta chain) was identified during a study of response to subunit inactivated influenza vaccine (dated by TCRdb to 2017 to 2018). Turning to the overall study: Deep quantitative T cell receptor repertoire profiling was used in the study to track responses to a trivalent subunit inactivated influenza vaccine. Overall study outcomes, separate from this receptor: The authors proposed that each seasonal influenza vaccination may bring in only a limited number of new T cells.

The germline V and J ends show losses of 6 bases and 0 bases respectively, and no gene match explains 6 bases of the junction. From cysteine to phenylalanine, the CDR3 is 15 amino acids long. Of all the DNA, just the CDR3 is kept, 45 bases in frame from base 1. For this clonotype: There is no known antigen for this receptor. Per-nucleotide qualities are absent, and no much larger clonotype sits a single base away.

Receptor libraries were prepared by RT-PCR. The run used an Illumina HiSeq 2500. TCRdb redid the processing of the public reads, applying fastp at Q25 and MiXCR, and retained in-frame beta chains. A single entry per CDR3 protein holds the most common genes and DNA from its merged rows. The sample has 860,000 or so distinct CDR3 sequences on record, 21% of them singletons. Together, the top ten hold about 10% of the sample. The sample in question was PBMCs from blood, obtained less than 6 days after vaccination. This TCR was sampled from a man aged 50 to 59 who received an inactivated influenza vaccine. Donor details come from another sample of the same person, matched by shared clones. The chain is assembled from TRBV12-3 or TRBV12-4 and TRBJ2-5, with TRBD2 matching 8 junction bases. The sequenced DNA is TGTGCCAGCAGCTACGGGGGGGCGTACCAAGAGACCCAGTACTTC. This codes for CASSYGGAYQETQYF.